This T cell receptor (beta chain) was sequenced during a study of Tregs in tolerant kidney transplant recipients. Profiled with immunoSEQ multiplex PCR; TCRdb holds only in-frame clones, not every one. The sample carries about 87,000 clones, roughly 93% recorded once. The study's findings and limits: For some patients, primers changed over time, blocking nucleotide-level comparison.

There are 12 residues in the CDR3. CDR1 SGHNT and CDR2 YENEEA come from the germline V gene. V lost 0 bases and J lost 10, with 7 bases in between. Concerning this clone: The target antigen is unknown.

Sample: CD4+ T cells from blood, taken before the transplant. The chain joins TRBV11-3 to TRBJ2-1, with D tentatively TRBD2 (6 bases). The origin of this receptor is a human donor who received a combined kidney and bone marrow transplant. The CDR3, as DNA: TGTGCCAGCAGCTTAGACGGGAGCGAGCAGTTCTTC. This sequence encodes CASSLDGSEQFF.